The TCR beta chain described here comes from a study of cytomegalovirus exposure and HLA in healthy donors. Study observations and caveats: One variant, a missense change in DCLRE1C, was linked in a later analysis to TCR beta V- and J-gene trimming. Around 160 TCR beta chains were listed as cytomegalovirus-associated.

The primer mix had 60 Vbeta and 13 Jbeta primers. The assay was immunoSEQ multiplex PCR, and TCRdb's table has in-frame clones only and misses some. The sample consists of around 150,000 clones, 84% of them appearing once. This CDR3 has 17 residues. The germline CDR1 and CDR2 sequences are SGHRS and YFSETQ. Trimming removed 0 bases from V and 3 bases from J; junction bases left unmatched: 5. Concerning this clone itself: The antigen remains undetermined.

These donors counted as nominally healthy when sampled, but unrecorded immune exposures were likely. This sequence joins TRBV5-1 and TRBJ1-6; TRBD1 matches 8 bases. The receptor was derived from a man aged 18 to 35 in good health and CMV-seronegative. The sample taken for sequencing was PBMCs. The CDR3 is CASSLAGGASYNSPLHF. In DNA form, the CDR3 reads TGCGCCAGCAGCTTGGCAGGGGGCGCAAGCTATAATTCACCCCTCCACTTT.